Each of the 21 T cell receptor beta chains below was sequenced from the same sample in a study of blood T cell repertoires in COVID-19. Clones were read by immunoSEQ multiplex PCR, and TCRdb kept only the in-frame ones, dropping some. The sample yields about 250,000 clones, under 90% seen once. The sequencing input was PBMCs or T cells enriched from blood (not recorded which). The receptors here all came from a man aged 40-49 years who had recovered from COVID-19.

The CDR3 nucleotides are TGTGCCAGCAGTTTGACAGGGGGCGACTATGGCTACACCTTC. It is translated as CASSLTGGDYGYTF. The chain links TRBV27 to TRBJ1-2; TRBD1 agrees at 10 bases. V shed 3 bases, J shed 3 bases, and the junction held 1 base outside the gene matches. The CDR3 loop spans 14 amino acids. From germline, CDR1 is MNHEY and CDR2 SMNVEV (reference sequence).

V and J are TRBV2 and TRBJ1-1; perhaps TRBD1 as D (5 bases). This CDR3 comprises 13 residues. V lost 8 bases, J lost 1 base, and 11 bases lay in between. Germline CDR1 is SNHLY and CDR2 is FYNNEI. Written as DNA, the CDR3 is TGTGCCAGCGTGGGGGAGGGGAACACTGAAGCTTTCTTT. It is translated as CASVGEGNTEAFF.

The rearrangement uses TRBV19 and TRBJ2-5; D is unresolved. Germline assignment: CDR1 LNHDA and CDR2 SQIVND (reference sequence). This CDR3 has 15 amino acids. V lost 3 bases and J lost 1, with 12 bases in between. CDR3 coding DNA: TGTGCCAGTAGTATGTCCCGGAGCCCCCAAGAGACCCAGTACTTC. As protein: CASSMSRSPQETQYF.

The chain links TRBV28 to TRBJ1-1; D is uncertain. V lost 1 base and J 1 base, leaving 10 bases between the germline ends. The CDR3 totals 15 residues. CDR1 and CDR2 from the germline V gene are MDHEN and SYDVKM. The CDR3 loop reads CASSLFPRRNTEAFF. Here the CDR3 DNA reads TGTGCCAGCAGTTTATTCCCCCGGAGGAACACTGAAGCTTTCTTT. The variable domain in full, completed from reference TRBV28 and TRBJ1-1, reads DVKVTQSSRYLVKRTGEKVFLECVQDMDHENMFWYRQDPGLGLRLIYFSYDVKMKEKGDIPEGYSVSREKKERFSLILESASTNQTSMYLCASSLFPRRNTEAFFGQGTRLTVV.

This chain links TRBV7-2 with TRBJ1-1; D is possibly TRBD1 (6 bases). Germline CDR1 SGHTA, CDR2 FQGNSA. The ends were cut back, 6 bases at V and 1 base at J, with 15 bases in the middle. This CDR3 comprises 15 residues. CDR3 sequence (DNA): TGTGCCAGCAGGTCACAGGGCGTTGGGAACACTGAAGCTTTCTTT. Residues: CASRSQGVGNTEAFF.

The V gene is TRBV9, the J gene TRBJ2-7; 7 positions agree with TRBD1. V shed 0 bases, J shed 3 bases, and the junction held 12 bases outside the gene matches. From germline, CDR1 is SGDLS and CDR2 YYNGEE. The CDR3 sequence is 17 residues long. The DNA of the CDR3 is TGTGCCAGCAGCGTAGGTGGAAGGACAGGCCCTTTCTACGAGCAGTACTTC. Translating gives CASSVGGRTGPFYEQYF.

The V and J genes are TRBV5-1 and TRBJ2-5, with 9 bases identical to TRBD2. Trimming cost V 1 base and J 5 bases; bases outside gene matches: 12. CDR3 size: 17 residues. Germline loops: CDR1 SGHRS, CDR2 YFSETQ. The CDR3: CASSLSPSGMQKETQYF. The CDR3 DNA reads as TGCGCCAGCAGCTTGTCCCCTAGCGGGATGCAGAAGGAGACCCAGTACTTC.

The V and J genes are TRBV19 and TRBJ2-3, with TRBD1 matching 8 bases. The length of the CDR3 is 15 residues. Germline-derived CDR1 and CDR2 are LNHDA and SQIVND (reference sequence). J gave up 3 bases and V 6 bases, and 8 bases lay outside the gene matches. CDR3 sequence (DNA): TGTGCCAGTAGCGCCGGACAGGGCGGGACAGATACGCAGTATTTT. Amino acid sequence: CASSAGQGGTDTQYF.

This rearrangement joins TRBV6-6 to TRBJ2-5; 8 nucleotides line up with TRBD1. The CDR3 length is 15 residues. The V gene end was trimmed by 5 bases and the J gene end by 3 bases; junction bases not matched to a gene: 8. The germline gives CDR1 MNHNY, CDR2 SVGAGI (reference sequence). The CDR3 sequence: CASSTTADREETQYF. CDR3 coding DNA: TGTGCCAGCAGTACCACAGCGGACAGGGAAGAGACCCAGTACTTC.

V is TRBV6-2 or TRBV6-3 and J is TRBJ2-3, with D tentatively TRBD1 (5 bases). The V gene lost 6 bases and the J gene lost 0 bases, with 13 bases spanning the gap. Looked up from germline, CDR1 is MNHEY and CDR2 is SVGEGT. This CDR3 has 15 amino acids. CDR3 sequence: CASSRGQTSTDTQYF. CDR3 coding DNA: TGTGCCAGCAGCCGCGGACAAACTAGCACAGATACGCAGTATTTT.

The chain has TRBV7-7 and TRBJ2-2; 8 bases match TRBD2. Germline CDR1 SSHAT, CDR2 FNYEAQ (reference sequence). This CDR3 has 16 residues. J gave up 1 base and V 6 bases, and 7 bases lay outside the gene matches. The CDR3 is CASSSIAGLNTGELFF. CDR3 bases: TGTGCCAGCAGTTCTATAGCGGGATTGAACACCGGGGAGCTGTTTTTT.

The chain recombines TRBV9 with TRBJ1-1, with D tentatively TRBD1 (5 bases). V dropped 7 bases and J dropped 1 base, with 14 bases sitting between them. The CDR3 consists of 14 residues. Germline V gene lookup returns CDR1 SGDLS and CDR2 YYNGEE. The CDR3 is CASGAGGENTEAFF. CDR3 bases: TGTGCCAGCGGTGCTGGGGGGGAGAACACTGAAGCTTTCTTT.

The V call is TRBV28, the J call TRBJ1-3; TRBD1 aligns across 8 bases. CDR3 length: 16 amino acids. V shed 7 bases, J shed 4 bases, and the junction held 12 bases outside the gene matches. Germline-derived CDR1 and CDR2 are MDHEN and SYDVKM. The CDR3 nucleotides read TGTGCCAGCACGTTTTACGACAGGGGTGGCGGAAACACCATATATTTT. This codes for CASTFYDRGGGNTIYF. The complete variable domain, with remaining parts taken from reference TRBV28 and TRBJ1-3, reads DVKVTQSSRYLVKRTGEKVFLECVQDMDHENMFWYRQDPGLGLRLIYFSYDVKMKEKGDIPEGYSVSREKKERFSLILESASTNQTSMYLCASTFYDRGGGNTIYFGEGSWLTVV.

The CDR3 sequence is CASSSGTTYEQYF. The CDR3 nucleotides are TGTGCCAGCAGCTCCGGGACTACTTACGAGCAGTACTTC. The chain uses TRBV13 and TRBJ2-7; 7 bases agree with TRBD2. Germline V gene data show CDR1 as PRHDT and CDR2 as FYEKMQ (reference sequence). Trimming cost V 4 bases and J 4 bases; bases outside gene matches: 4. The CDR3 is 13 amino acids.

The V gene is TRBV19, the J gene TRBJ2-7; 9 nucleotides agree with TRBD2. CDR1 is LNHDA, CDR2 SQIVND, per germline (reference sequence). This CDR3 region has 13 residues. Trimming took 4 bases from V and 3 from J; bases not matched to a gene: 1. CDR3 nucleotide sequence: TGTGCCAGTAGTAAGCGGGAGGTCTACGAGCAGTACTTC. This gives the protein CASSKREVYEQYF.

The V call is TRBV5-1, the J call TRBJ1-1; D not certain. Trimming removed 5 bases from V and 1 base from J, with 9 bases in between. Germline values: CDR1 SGHRS, CDR2 YFSETQ. This CDR3 region has 13 residues. Here the CDR3 reads CASRENQNTEAFF. In nucleotides, the CDR3 is TGCGCCAGCAGGGAGAACCAGAACACTGAAGCTTTCTTT.

The J gene is TRBJ2-7, the V gene TRBV5-5; TRBD1 agrees at 10 bases. The CDR3 loop spans 14 amino acids. V shed 4 bases, J shed 2 bases, and the junction held 3 bases outside the gene matches. The germline CDR1 and CDR2 sequences are SGHKS and YYEKEE (reference sequence). CDR3 residues: CASSQGQGAYEQYF. CDR3 in DNA: TGTGCCAGCAGCCAAGGACAGGGGGCCTACGAGCAGTACTTC.

The V call is TRBV9, the J call TRBJ2-5; 10 nucleotides agree with TRBD2. The CDR3 runs to 16 residues. Trimming cost V 0 bases and J 5 bases; bases outside gene matches: 7. Germline-derived CDR1 and CDR2 are SGDLS and YYNGEE. For the CDR3, the DNA is TGTGCCAGCAGCGTAGATCCTAGCGGGAGACAGGAGACCCAGTACTTC. It codes for CASSVDPSGRQETQYF.

The chain joins TRBV3-1 (or the pseudogene TRBV3-2) to TRBJ1-2; a possible D gene is TRBD1 (6 bases). CDR1 and CDR2 (germline): LGHDT, YNNKEL (reference sequence). This CDR3 has 13 residues. V was clipped by 2 bases and J by 2 bases, with 6 bases between them. The CDR3 coding sequence is TGTGCCAGCAGCCAACAGGGGAACTATGGCTACACCTTC. Amino acids: CASSQQGNYGYTF.

V usage is TRBV25-1 and J usage is TRBJ1-5, with D unresolved. CDR3 length: 13 residues. V gave up 3 bases and J gave up 6 bases, with 9 bases separating them. Germline CDR1 and CDR2: MGHDK and SYGVNS. This CDR3 is CASSEGFSQPQHF. The CDR3 nucleotides read TGTGCCAGCAGTGAGGGCTTTTCTCAGCCCCAGCATTTT.

This clone came up once. This chain connects TRBV4-1 to TRBJ2-7, with 10 bases that match TRBD2. Germline CDR1 MGHRA, CDR2 YSYEKL. The CDR3 sequence is 15 residues long. V trimming: 9 bases; J trimming: 4 bases; junction bases outside the gene matches: 12. The CDR3 is CASSIAGGLRYEQYF. CDR3 DNA sequence: TGCGCCAGTAGCATAGCGGGGGGCCTAAGATACGAGCAGTACTTC.